The 27 T cell receptor beta chains given below trace back to one sample, sequenced in a study of cytomegalovirus exposure and HLA in healthy donors. 60 Vbeta and 13 Jbeta primers were used in PCR. TCRdb keeps only in-frame clones here, not all; method: immunoSEQ multiplex PCR. The sample lists roughly 180,000 clones, about 83% seen once, with 2.9% in the top ten. Sequenced: PBMCs. These receptors were obtained from a female donor in good health and CMV-seronegative.

This clone was observed a few times. The rearrangement joins TRBV6-1 to TRBJ1-1, with 11 bases fitting TRBD1. The CDR3 length is 15 residues. Germline CDR1 and CDR2: MNHNS and SASEGT. Germline trimming cut 1 base from V and 4 bases from J; bases unmatched to any gene: 2. The CDR3 region has the DNA TGTGCCAGCAGTGAAGTGGGGACAGGGGGCACTGAAGCTTTCTTT. As protein: CASSEVGTGGTEAFF.

The V gene is TRBV4-2, the J gene TRBJ2-3; D is perhaps TRBD2 (6 bases). Trimming shortened V by 2 bases and J by 0 bases, and 6 bases separated the two germline ends. The CDR3 runs to 14 residues. CDR1 and CDR2 (germline): LGHNA, YNFKEQ. CDR3 sequence reads: CASSQRGSTDTQYF. CDR3 in DNA: TGTGCCAGCAGCCAACGGGGGAGCACAGATACGCAGTATTTT.

The count of this clone is one. The chain links TRBV5-1 to TRBJ2-7; TRBD1 aligns across 8 bases. CDR3 length: 14 residues. Germline V CDR1 and CDR2: SGHRS, YFSETQ. The trim removed 4 bases at V and 0 bases at J, leaving 3 bases unmatched. CDR3 residues: CASSTGQGSYEQYF. CDR3 sequence (DNA): TGCGCCAGCAGCACAGGACAGGGCTCCTACGAGCAGTACTTC.

The chain employs TRBV1 and TRBJ2-3; TRBD2 was called by the table and not checked on the DNA. TRBV1 is reported as a pseudogene. The CDR3 has 15 residues. This chain's CDR3 is CTSSPRLAGGPAQYF. The CDR3 bases are TGCACCAGCAGCCCCCGACTAGCGGGAGGCCCTGCACAGTATTTT.

This clone appeared once. V usage is TRBV6-6 and J usage is TRBJ2-3; D call uncertain. The CDR3 runs 14 residues. Per the germline V gene, CDR1 is MNHNY and CDR2 is SVGAGI (reference sequence). The V and J ends lost 0 bases and 0 bases respectively, with 4 bases between them. CDR3 residues: CASSYSRSTDTQYF. CDR3 sequence (DNA): TGTGCCAGCAGTTACTCGAGGAGCACAGATACGCAGTATTTT.

V and J are TRBV6-6 and TRBJ2-1; maybe TRBD2 (5 bases). The CDR3 totals 11 residues. V was clipped by 6 bases and J by 10 bases, with 10 bases between them. Germline V gene lookup returns CDR1 MNHNY and CDR2 SVGAGI (reference sequence). In nucleotides, the CDR3 is TGTGCCAGCAGCTGGACTGGAGAGCAGTTCTTC. It is translated as CASSWTGEQFF.

Points on this clone: One end of the junction varies from germline; a read error may be responsible. The chain uses TRBV11-2 and TRBJ2-1; 8 bases align to TRBD2. Germline loops: CDR1 SGHAT, CDR2 FQNNGV. This CDR3 is 12 amino acids long. DNA for the CDR3: TGTGCCAGCAGCCATAGCGGGAATGGGCAGTTCTTC. This sequence encodes CASSHSGNGQFF. Supplemented by reference TRBV11-2 and TRBJ2-1, the full variable domain reads EAGVAQSPRYKIIEKRQSVAFWCNPISGHATLYWYQQILGQGPKLLIQFQNNGVVDDSQLPKDRFSAERLKGVDSTLKIQPAKLEDSAVYLCASSHSGNGQFFGPGTRLTVL.

V gene TRBV28 combines with J gene TRBJ1-1, with D possibly being TRBD1 (6 bases). The length of the CDR3 is 14 residues. Germline-derived CDR1 and CDR2 are MDHEN and SYDVKM. Trimming removed 5 bases from V and 5 bases from J, with 15 bases in between. The CDR3 bases are TGTGCCAGCAGTGATCAGGGGTCTAGAACTGAAGCTTTCTTT. Its protein is CASSDQGSRTEAFF.

The V call is TRBV29-1, the J call TRBJ2-3; weak D call: TRBD1 (6 bases). The CDR3 spans 12 residues. The germline gives CDR1 SQVTM, CDR2 ANQGSEA. V gave up 4 bases and J gave up 3 bases, with 8 bases separating them. The DNA of the CDR3 is TGCAGCGTTGGACAGGTTACAGATACGCAGTATTTT. This translates into CSVGQVTDTQYF.

V usage is TRBV9 and J usage is TRBJ2-1, with a weak D call TRBD1 (5 bases). The CDR3 extends over 12 amino acids. CDR1 is SGDLS and CDR2 is YYNGEE in the germline V gene. V lost 1 base and J 6 bases, leaving 5 bases between the germline ends. The CDR3 DNA sequence: TGTGCCAGCAGCGTACAGGGCAATGAGCAGTTCTTC. Its translation is CASSVQGNEQFF. The variable domain in full, completed from reference TRBV9 and TRBJ2-1, reads DSGVTQTPKHLITATGQRVTLRCSPRSGDLSVYWYQQSLDQGLQFLIQYYNGEERAKGNILERFSAQQFPDLHSELNLSSLELGDSALYFCASSVQGNEQFFGPGTRLTVL.

The chain carries TRBV7-9 and TRBJ2-3, with 11 positions matching TRBD2. Trimming cost V 5 bases and J 1 base; bases outside gene matches: 14. CDR3 length: 19 amino acids. Germline loops: CDR1 SEHNR, CDR2 FQNEAQ (reference sequence). The CDR3 DNA reads as TGTGCCAGCAGCCTCCGACTAGCGGGACCTCGGCGTGGCACAGATACGCAGTATTTT. Translated: CASSLRLAGPRRGTDTQYF.

In nucleotides, the CDR3 is TGCACCAGCAGCCAAGGACCGGGAACCCCGGATGAAAAACTGTTTTTT. Amino acids: CTSSQGPGTPDEKLFF. The rearrangement uses TRBV1 and TRBJ1-4. TRBV1 is a pseudogene locus. The CDR3 runs 16 residues.

The chain recombines TRBV4-1 with TRBJ1-6; D possibly corresponds to TRBD1 (5 bases). Trimming took off 1 base at V and 5 bases at J, with 15 bases between the two ends. Per germline, CDR1 MGHRA and CDR2 YSYEKL. CDR3 length: 17 amino acids. CDR3 nucleotides: TGCGCCAGCAGCCAAGTAAGGTTCGACAGTAATAATTCACCCCTCCACTTT. Amino acids: CASSQVRFDSNNSPLHF.

This clone showed up just a few times. The genes are TRBV6-6 and TRBJ2-7; D gene unclear. The CDR3 is made up of 13 amino acids. Germline V gene sequence: CDR1 MNHNY, CDR2 SVGAGI (reference sequence). Deletions cut 2 bases from V and 0 bases from J, with 5 bases between. CDR3: CASSYPSSYEQYF. CDR3 nucleotide sequence: TGTGCCAGCAGTTACCCTAGCTCCTACGAGCAGTACTTC.

This clone turned up a few times. V usage is TRBV7-9 and J usage is TRBJ2-1, with TRBD2 identical over 11 bases. Germline loops: CDR1 SEHNR, CDR2 FQNEAQ (reference sequence). Germline trimming cut 4 bases from V and 9 bases from J; bases unmatched to any gene: 5. There are 14 residues in the CDR3. CDR3 sequence (DNA): TGTGCCAGCAGCTCGTTTGGGACTAGCGGTGAGCAGTTCTTC. Translating it yields CASSSFGTSGEQFF.

This clone came up once. The gene calls are TRBV6-5 and TRBJ2-3, with 7 bases aligning to TRBD2. This CDR3 contains 14 residues. Per germline, CDR1 MNHEY and CDR2 SVGAGI. V gave up 2 bases and J gave up 1 base; unmatched junction bases: 0. This CDR3 reads CASSYAGGTDTQYF. The CDR3 nucleotides read TGTGCCAGCAGTTACGCGGGGGGCACAGATACGCAGTATTTT.

This chain joins TRBV5-4 and TRBJ2-7, with a tentative D call TRBD1 (7 bases). The V gene's germline CDR1 is SGHNT and CDR2 YYREEE (reference sequence). V was shortened by 4 bases and J by 2 bases, with 13 bases between the two germline ends. The CDR3 extends over 14 amino acids. This CDR3 is CASSRQGGAYEQYF. The DNA for the CDR3 is TGTGCCAGCAGCAGACAGGGAGGCGCCTACGAGCAGTACTTC.

The gene calls are TRBV25-1 and TRBJ2-1, with TRBD2 matching over 7 bases. Germline CDR1 is MGHDK and CDR2 is SYGVNS. The V segment lost 6 bases and the J segment 4 bases; nucleotides outside the gene matches: 9. The CDR3 sequence is 15 residues long. The CDR3 DNA reads as TGTGCCAGCAGCCCCGCGGGACTAAGATACAATGAGCAGTTCTTC. Amino acid sequence: CASSPAGLRYNEQFF.

This clone appeared once. The V gene is TRBV5-1, the J gene TRBJ2-7; tentative D call: TRBD1 (5 bases). Between the trimmed V and J ends, which lost 1 base and 7 bases, there was a span of 12 bases. The CDR3 is 13 amino acids. Germline CDR1 is SGHRS and CDR2 is YFSETQ. The CDR3 DNA reads TGCGCCAGCAGCTTGCGGCAGGGTTATGAGCAGTACTTC. Translated, it gives CASSLRQGYEQYF.

The CDR3 spells CAWSVRGTQPQHF. The CDR3 DNA is TGTGCCTGGAGTGTACGGGGTACTCAGCCCCAGCATTTT. This chain joins TRBV30 and TRBJ1-5; no clear D. This CDR3 has 13 amino acids. Germline CDR1 and CDR2: GTSNPN and SVGIG (reference sequence). The V end lost 0 bases, the J end lost 6 bases, and 9 bases lay between the germline ends.

The rearrangement uses TRBV30 and TRBJ1-3; 9 nucleotides line up with TRBD1. Germline-derived CDR1 and CDR2 are GTSNPN and SVGIG (reference sequence). The V and J ends lost 3 bases and 6 bases, in that order; junction bases with no gene match: 3. The CDR3 has 13 residues. For the CDR3, the DNA is TGTGCCTGGAGGGGACAGGGAGAAAACACCATATATTTT. The encoded protein is CAWRGQGENTIYF. Looking up the rest from reference TRBV30 and TRBJ1-3 gives the full variable domain: SQTIHQWPATLVQPVGSPLSLECTVEGTSNPNLYWYRQAAGRGLQLLFYSVGIGQISSEVPQNLSASRPQDRQFILSSKKLLLSDSGFYLCAWRGQGENTIYFGEGSWLTVV.

This clone was counted once. Mismatch with germline at one junction end may stem from a read error. The chain recombines TRBV29-1 with TRBJ2-1; 9 positions match TRBD2. The length of the CDR3 is 11 residues. Germline loops: CDR1 SQVTM, CDR2 ANQGSEA. DNA for the CDR3: TGCAGCGTTGAAAGGTTGGCTAGCGGGATCTTC. Amino acids: CSVERLASGIF.

This chain connects TRBV11-3 to TRBJ2-4, with TRBD1 identical over 7 bases. The CDR3 runs 15 residues. V shed 1 base and J 0 bases; nucleotides not matched to a gene: 0. The germline V gene encodes CDR1 SGHNT and CDR2 YENEEA. The CDR3 sequence: CASSLGTGAKNIQYF. CDR3 DNA sequence: TGTGCCAGCAGCTTAGGGACAGGAGCCAAAAACATTCAGTACTTC.

This clone came up a few times. At one end the junction does not follow the germline gene, possibly because of a read error. The chain's CDR3 is CSSTIWGGDTQYF. CDR3 bases: TGTTCCAGCACCATATGGGGGGGAGATACGCAGTATTTT. This chain uses TRBV7-9 with TRBJ2-3, with 7 bases aligning to TRBD2. Per the germline V gene, CDR1 is SEHNR and CDR2 is FQNEAQ (reference sequence). The CDR3 covers 13 residues.

The chain carries TRBV11-2 and TRBJ1-1; TRBD1 agrees at 11 bases. This CDR3 is 18 amino acids long. CDR1 is SGHAT, CDR2 FQNNGV, per germline. V shed 5 bases, J shed 0 bases, and the junction held 11 bases outside the gene matches. The CDR3 DNA is TGTGCCAGCAGCCCCCGGGACAGGGGGTTGGTGGTGAACACTGAAGCTTTCTTT. It codes for CASSPRDRGLVVNTEAFF.

The chain's CDR3 is CASSYSIAGEETQYF. CDR3 in DNA: TGTGCCAGCAGTTACTCGATCGCAGGGGAAGAGACCCAGTACTTC. The chain links TRBV6-5 to TRBJ2-5, with D perhaps matching TRBD1 (6 bases). This CDR3 has 15 residues. Per the germline V gene, CDR1 is MNHEY and CDR2 is SVGAGI. The ends were cut back, 0 bases at V and 3 bases at J, with 11 bases in the middle.

Comment on this clone: Other DNA sequences in the same sample also yield this CDR3. The genes are TRBV9 and TRBJ2-7; 9 bases align to TRBD2. Germline V gene lookup returns CDR1 SGDLS and CDR2 YYNGEE. The CDR3 extends over 15 amino acids. The V gene end was trimmed by 0 bases and the J gene end by 3 bases; junction bases not matched to a gene: 4. CDR3 region: CASSVGSSGSYEQYF. For the CDR3, the DNA is TGTGCCAGCAGCGTAGGGAGTAGCGGGAGCTACGAGCAGTACTTC.